Included here is one TCR beta chain sequence, with context. In germline, CDR1 is MGHDK, CDR2 SYGVNS. The CDR3 runs 15 residues. The J segment lost 0 bases and the V segment lost 8 bases, leaving 6 bases of the junction unmatched. This entry comes from a study of T cell changes during pregnancy in multiple sclerosis. Sequencing used immunoSEQ multiplex PCR; TCRdb keeps in-frame clones, though not all of them. Found here are about 61,000 clones, just under 90% of them singletons; the top ten hold 0.8% to 0.9%. The source is a female donor in good health, enrolled as a control in a pregnancy study. The V gene is TRBV25-1, the J gene TRBJ1-4, with TRBD1 identical over 7 bases. Sequencing used peripheral blood, obtained in the first trimester of pregnancy. The CDR3 DNA is TGTGCCAGCCGCGGACAGGCCGCAACTAATGAAAAACTGTTTTTT. As protein: CASRGQAATNEKLFF.